The clone carrying this T cell receptor beta chain was recorded once. V lost 1 base and J 7 bases, leaving 4 bases between the germline ends. CDR1 and CDR2 (germline): SEHNR, FQNEAQ (reference sequence). The CDR3 has 12 amino acids. The sample is drawn from a study of blood T cell repertoires in COVID-19. Per the original methods: Quantification of nucleated cells was approximated via reference gene primer amplification. The table came from immunoSEQ multiplex PCR; TCRdb's copy has only in-frame clones and leaves some out. V, J and clone size are taken as reported in that table, and D and trimming were inferred from the DNA itself. The profile shows around 250,000 clones, 91% of them singletons. The study drew participants aged about 18 to 90 years from about two dozen US areas. Participant reports of clinical history set cohort assignment.

The chain couples TRBV7-9 to TRBJ1-4; D not resolved. Sequencing input: PBMCs or T cells enriched from blood (not recorded which). The TCR originated in a human donor in a cohort exposed to, infected with or recovered from COVID-19 (not recorded which). The donor label of this sample is uncertain. The CDR3 DNA reads as TGTGCCAGCAGCTTAGAACTTGAAAAACTGTTTTTT. Amino acids: CASSLELEKLFF. The entire variable domain, with the rest obtained from reference TRBV7-9 and TRBJ1-4, is as follows: DTGVSQNPRHKITKRGQNVTFRCDPISEHNRLYWYRQTLGQGPEFLTYFQNEAQLEKSRLLSDRFSAERPKGSFSTLEIQRTEQGDSAMYLCASSLELEKLFFGSGTQLSVL.